One and the same sample provided the 26 T cell receptor beta chains below, sequenced in a study of cytomegalovirus exposure and HLA in healthy donors. The PCR ran on 60 Vbeta and 13 Jbeta primers. Sequenced by immunoSEQ multiplex PCR; TCRdb stores in-frame clones only, minus some. Of around 130,000 clones listed, 80% are singletons. The sample was PBMCs. Source of these receptors: a man aged 25 to 40 in good health and CMV-seronegative.

The chain carries TRBV19 and TRBJ1-1, with D perhaps TRBD1 (6 bases). V lost 7 bases and J 0 bases, leaving 12 bases between the germline ends. The CDR3 covers 14 residues. Germline CDR1 LNHDA, CDR2 SQIVND (reference sequence). The CDR3 spells CASTAGTMNTEAFF. The CDR3 DNA reads TGTGCCAGTACGGCAGGGACAATGAACACTGAAGCTTTCTTT.

V gene TRBV19 combines with J gene TRBJ2-7; D is ambiguous. V was pared by 5 bases and J by 2 bases, with 10 bases between. This CDR3 contains 13 residues. Germline V lookup: CDR1 LNHDA, CDR2 SQIVND (reference sequence). CDR3 in amino acids: CASSLRGTYEQYF. In DNA form, the CDR3 reads TGTGCCAGTAGTTTACGAGGAACCTACGAGCAGTACTTC. Combining the CDR3 with reference TRBV19 and TRBJ2-7 gives the whole variable domain DGGITQSPKYLFRKEGQNVTLSCEQNLNHDAMYWYRQDPGQGLRLIYYSQIVNDFQKGDIAEGYSVSREKKESFPLTVTSAQKNPTAFYLCASSLRGTYEQYFGPGTRLTVT.

This clone was seen a single time. The genes are TRBV6-1 and TRBJ2-7; 8 bases align to TRBD1. Germline CDR1 is MNHNS and CDR2 is SASEGT. The CDR3 totals 14 residues. V was clipped by 6 bases and J by 5 bases; unmatched bases: 9. This chain's CDR3 is CASRFQGARDEQYF. CDR3 sequence (DNA): TGTGCCAGCAGGTTTCAGGGGGCGCGAGACGAGCAGTACTTC.

This sequence joins TRBV7-2 and TRBJ2-7; the D gene is possibly TRBD1 (6 bases). Per germline, CDR1 SGHTA and CDR2 FQGNSA. Trimming took off 7 bases at V and 0 bases at J, with 19 bases between the two ends. The CDR3 runs to 16 residues. Here the CDR3 reads CASTFKGRGHSYEQYF. The CDR3 DNA sequence: TGTGCCAGCACTTTTAAGGGAAGGGGACACTCCTACGAGCAGTACTTC.

The chain uses TRBV9 and TRBJ2-1; D might be TRBD2 (5 bases). The CDR3 is 15 amino acids. V lost 1 base and J lost 1, with 9 bases in between. Germline-derived CDR1 and CDR2 are SGDLS and YYNGEE. The CDR3 loop reads CASSVSGMSYNEQFF. The CDR3 bases are TGTGCCAGCAGCGTATCCGGGATGTCCTACAATGAGCAGTTCTTC.

V usage is TRBV28 and J usage is TRBJ2-5; 12 bases line up with TRBD2. The trim removed 3 bases at V and 8 bases at J, leaving 4 bases unmatched. The germline V gene encodes CDR1 MDHEN and CDR2 SYDVKM. The CDR3 has 14 residues. CDR3 coding DNA: TGTGCCAGCAGTTTTCTACTAGCGGGGGGCACCCAGTACTTC. Translated, it gives CASSFLLAGGTQYF.

This clone was picked up a small number of times. The chain links TRBV7-2 to TRBJ2-7; D possibly corresponds to TRBD1 (6 bases). The CDR3 has 14 residues. CDR1 and CDR2 from the germline V gene are SGHTA and FQGNSA. Trimming removed 5 bases from V and 3 bases from J, with 14 bases in between. CDR3 coding DNA: TGTGCCAGCAGCCATACAGGACAGAACTACGAGCAGTACTTC. This gives the protein CASSHTGQNYEQYF.

V gene TRBV28 combines with J gene TRBJ1-1, with 8 bases lining up with TRBD1. V dropped 5 bases and J dropped 1; count of bases not matched to a gene: 12. The CDR3 loop spans 17 amino acids. Germline V CDR1 and CDR2: MDHEN, SYDVKM. CDR3 in DNA: TGTGCCAGCAGTCACCCGTACCCCGGGACAGGGAACACTGAAGCTTTCTTT. Encoded protein: CASSHPYPGTGNTEAFF.

The rearrangement uses TRBV7-2 and TRBJ1-2; D ambiguous. V was trimmed by 5 bases and J by 0 bases, leaving 7 bases between them. Germline V gene sequence: CDR1 SGHTA, CDR2 FQGNSA. This CDR3 region has 13 residues. The CDR3 DNA reads TGTGCCAGCAGCCCAGGCGCTAACTATGGCTACACCTTC. Residues: CASSPGANYGYTF.

The chain uses TRBV2 and TRBJ2-5; 9 bases agree with TRBD2. The CDR3 extends over 15 amino acids. CDR1 and CDR2 from the germline V gene are SNHLY and FYNNEI. J gave up 5 bases and V 2 bases, and 6 bases lay outside the gene matches. The CDR3 coding sequence is TGTGCCAGCAGTGAACTAGCGGGGCCTATGGAGACCCAGTACTTC. Translated, it gives CASSELAGPMETQYF.

This clone showed up just once. V usage is TRBV18 and J usage is TRBJ2-1; the match to TRBD2 covers 10 bases. The CDR3 consists of 17 residues. Germline V gene lookup returns CDR1 KGHSH and CDR2 LQKENI. V lost 3 bases, J lost 5 bases, and 10 bases stayed unmatched. The CDR3 loop is CASSPVPGTSENNEQFF. The CDR3 bases are TGTGCCAGCTCACCTGTTCCCGGGACTAGCGAAAACAATGAGCAGTTCTTC.

This clone came up once. V is TRBV7-9 and J is TRBJ2-5; the D is unclear. With the DNA end fitting TRBJ2-7 better, the J assignment may be wrong. Germline V gives CDR1 SEHNR, CDR2 FQNEAQ (reference sequence). CDR3 size: 11 residues. The CDR3 nucleotides read TGTGCCAGCAGCTTTACCTACGAGCAGTACTTC. Encoded protein: CASSFTYEQYF.

The rearrangement links TRBV2 to TRBJ1-2; D remains ambiguous. The V gene's germline CDR1 is SNHLY and CDR2 FYNNEI. The V and J ends lost 5 bases and 7 bases respectively, with 11 bases between them. CDR3 length equals 12 residues. The CDR3 sequence: CASSFAGLGYTF. DNA of the CDR3: TGTGCCAGCAGTTTCGCCGGTCTTGGCTACACCTTC.

A few counts support this clone. J is TRBJ2-2 and V is TRBV4-3, with 8 bases matching TRBD1. The CDR3 covers 15 residues. Per the germline V gene, CDR1 is LGHNA and CDR2 is YSLEER. The J segment lost 5 bases and the V segment lost 6 bases, leaving 8 bases of the junction unmatched. This CDR3 is CASSPGTGRTGELFF. In nucleotides, the CDR3 is TGCGCCAGCAGTCCCGGGACAGGAAGAACCGGGGAGCTGTTTTTT.

The chain carries TRBV7-9 and TRBJ2-1, with 11 bases fitting TRBD2. The CDR3 consists of 16 residues. Germline V gene lookup returns CDR1 SEHNR and CDR2 FQNEAQ (reference sequence). J was trimmed by 5 bases and V by 5 bases; bases with no gene match: 8. The CDR3 region is CASSPGLAGGNNEQFF. Here the CDR3 DNA reads TGTGCCAGCAGCCCCGGCTTAGCGGGAGGGAACAATGAGCAGTTCTTC.

This rearrangement joins TRBV6-5 to TRBJ2-5, with a possible D match to TRBD1 (6 bases). In germline, CDR1 is MNHEY, CDR2 SVGAGI. The CDR3 is made up of 16 amino acids. The germline V and J ends were trimmed by 3 bases and 2 bases, with 16 bases remaining between them. CDR3 in DNA: TGTGCCAGCAGTTATAGGGTGGGGGCCAGGCAAGAGACCCAGTACTTC. Translated: CASSYRVGARQETQYF.

V is TRBV25-1 and J is TRBJ1-5; D unresolved. CDR3 length: 14 amino acids. V was trimmed by 8 bases and J by 0 bases, leaving 11 bases between them. Germline CDR1 reads MGHDK; CDR2 reads SYGVNS. CDR3 DNA sequence: TGTGCCAGCGGAGGAAAGGATAGCAATCAGCCCCAGCATTTT. Translation gives CASGGKDSNQPQHF.

The chain couples TRBV19 to TRBJ2-5; TRBD1 agrees at 8 bases. Germline CDR1 reads LNHDA; CDR2 reads SQIVND (reference sequence). CDR3 length equals 14 residues. Losses at the gene ends were 7 bases for V and 2 bases for J; bases not matched to a gene: 6. CDR3: CASTRTGSQETQYF. The DNA for the CDR3 is TGTGCCAGTACCCGGACAGGGAGTCAAGAGACCCAGTACTTC.

The J gene is TRBJ1-1, the V gene TRBV21-1; the D call in the table, TRBD1, was not verified against the DNA. TRBV21-1 constitutes a pseudogene. The CDR3 is 15 amino acids. CDR3 region: CATSRERTVNTEAFF. The CDR3 DNA is TGTGCCACCTCGAGGGAGCGGACAGTGAACACTGAAGCTTTCTTT.

The chain links TRBV28 to TRBJ1-2; D ambiguous. The CDR3 runs to 17 residues. Trimming removed 6 bases from V and 0 bases from J, with 20 bases in between. CDR1 is MDHEN and CDR2 is SYDVKM in the germline V gene. The CDR3 protein is CASSPLYSLKSNYGYTF. CDR3 nucleotide sequence: TGTGCCAGCAGCCCATTATACAGCCTAAAATCTAACTATGGCTACACCTTC.

The rearrangement uses TRBV4-2 and TRBJ2-3; possibly TRBD2 for D (5 bases). Germline V gene data show CDR1 as LGHNA and CDR2 as YNFKEQ. Trimming took off 0 bases at V and 2 bases at J, with 12 bases between the two ends. The CDR3 sequence is 16 residues long. The CDR3 protein is CASSQDTSRYTDTQYF. The DNA for the CDR3 is TGTGCCAGCAGCCAAGACACTAGTCGATACACAGATACGCAGTATTTT.

This clone was detected a few times. This chain uses TRBV7-9 with TRBJ2-1, with 7 bases lining up with TRBD2. Per the germline V gene, CDR1 is SEHNR and CDR2 is FQNEAQ (reference sequence). CDR3 length: 17 residues. With 5 bases clipped from V and 3 bases from J, the junction kept 13 bases outside the gene matches. This CDR3 is CASSPPRSTGGYNEQFF. In nucleotides, the CDR3 is TGTGCCAGCAGCCCCCCCCGGAGTACGGGGGGCTACAATGAGCAGTTCTTC.

The V and J genes are TRBV9 and TRBJ1-1; TRBD1 matches at 8 bases. Germline V gives CDR1 SGDLS, CDR2 YYNGEE. V shed 2 bases, J shed 9 bases, and the junction held 6 bases outside the gene matches. The CDR3 has 13 amino acids. The CDR3 is CASSVLTGGKAFF. The CDR3 bases are TGTGCCAGCAGCGTTTTAACAGGGGGAAAAGCTTTCTTT. The full variable domain, its missing parts supplied by reference TRBV9 and TRBJ1-1, is DSGVTQTPKHLITATGQRVTLRCSPRSGDLSVYWYQQSLDQGLQFLIQYYNGEERAKGNILERFSAQQFPDLHSELNLSSLELGDSALYFCASSVLTGGKAFFGQGTRLTVV.

The chain recombines TRBV2 with TRBJ2-1; 11 nucleotides line up with TRBD2. V shed 3 bases, J shed 12 bases, and the junction held 10 bases outside the gene matches. Per germline, CDR1 SNHLY and CDR2 FYNNEI. CDR3 length: 15 amino acids. CDR3 in DNA: TGTGCCAGCAGTGAGTCTAGCGGGGGGAGGATTGGGCAGTTCTTC. It is translated as CASSESSGGRIGQFF. The whole variable domain, filled in from reference TRBV2 and TRBJ2-1, reads EPEVTQTPSHQVTQMGQEVILRCVPISNHLYFYWYRQILGQKVEFLVSFYNNEISEKSEIFDDQFSVERPDGSNFTLKIRSTKLEDSAMYFCASSESSGGRIGQFFGPGTRLTVL.

V gene TRBV28 combines with J gene TRBJ1-6; a weak D match, TRBD1 (5 bases). CDR3 length: 15 residues. V lost 6 bases, J lost 0 bases, and 9 bases lay in between. CDR1 is MDHEN, CDR2 SYDVKM, per germline. The CDR3 reads CASRRGSSYNSPLHF. As DNA, the CDR3 is TGTGCCAGCAGACGGGGGAGCTCCTATAATTCACCCCTCCACTTT.

The chain links TRBV6-5 to TRBJ1-1, with D perhaps matching TRBD1 (5 bases). Germline values: CDR1 MNHEY, CDR2 SVGAGI. The V end lost 2 bases, the J end lost 5 bases, and 18 bases lay between the germline ends. This CDR3 is built from 16 residues. In DNA, the CDR3 is TGTGCCAGCAGTTACCACTCAACTACAGGACCGACTGAAGCTTTCTTT. Translation: CASSYHSTTGPTEAFF.